Sequencing of this T cell receptor (beta chain) was carried out in a study of a mutant IDH1 vaccine in newly diagnosed glioma. The CDR3 sequence is 14 residues long. The germline V gene encodes CDR1 MNHNS and CDR2 SASEGT. V lost 6 bases and J 0 bases, leaving 11 bases between the germline ends. Notes on this clone: Its antigen is undetermined.

Time point described: week 11, during vaccination. In every dose of vaccine, 300 ug of mutant IDH1 20-mer peptide was given alongside topical imiquimod. Clones were read by immunoSEQ multiplex PCR, and TCRdb kept only the in-frame ones, dropping some. This table holds fewer than 65,000 clones, about four fifths found once. The starting material was PBMCs, obtained from a glioma patient whose treatment included an IDH1 peptide vaccine. The chain couples TRBV6-1 to TRBJ2-5, with D possibly TRBD1 on 6 matching bases. This TCR was recovered from a man aged 45-65 years with glioma. The CDR3 DNA reads as TGTGCCAGCAGACGGACAGAATACCAAGAGACCCAGTACTTC. Translation gives CASRRTEYQETQYF.